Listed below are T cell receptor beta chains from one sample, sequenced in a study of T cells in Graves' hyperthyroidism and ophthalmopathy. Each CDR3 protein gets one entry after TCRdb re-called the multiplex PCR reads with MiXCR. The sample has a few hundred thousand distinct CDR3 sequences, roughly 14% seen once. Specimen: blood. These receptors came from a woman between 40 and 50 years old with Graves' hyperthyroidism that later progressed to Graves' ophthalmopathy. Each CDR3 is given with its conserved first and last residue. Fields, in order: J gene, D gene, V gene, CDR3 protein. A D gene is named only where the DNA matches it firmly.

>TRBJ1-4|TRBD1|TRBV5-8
CASSSTPHRGWGEKLFF
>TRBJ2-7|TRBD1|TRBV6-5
CASSFRWDRGFEQYF
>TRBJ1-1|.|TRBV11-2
CASTEMGPPVTFF
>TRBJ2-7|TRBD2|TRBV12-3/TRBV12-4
CASRPLAGAYEQYF
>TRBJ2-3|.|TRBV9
CASSPFAASTDTQYF
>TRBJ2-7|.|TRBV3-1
CASSQLHEQYF
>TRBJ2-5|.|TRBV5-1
CASSLRTVLETQYF
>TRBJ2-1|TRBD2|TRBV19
CASSPYPGLAGGPTPYNEQFF
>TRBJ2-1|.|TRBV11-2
CASSLGGFYNEQFF
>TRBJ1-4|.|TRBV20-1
CSALTPPPSNEKLFF
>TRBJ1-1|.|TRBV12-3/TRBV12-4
CASSSSLYPVGSTEAFF
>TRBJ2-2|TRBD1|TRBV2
CASRDSANTGELFF
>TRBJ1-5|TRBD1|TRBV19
CASSYFRDRPLLSNQPQHF
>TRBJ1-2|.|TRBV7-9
CASSSLRQSTNYGYTF
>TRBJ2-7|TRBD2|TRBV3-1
CASSHPGLGDEQYF
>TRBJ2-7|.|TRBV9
CASSVTGAAYEQYF
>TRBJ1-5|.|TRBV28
CASSPQGPQHF
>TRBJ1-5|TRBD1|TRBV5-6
CASSLRGQGIRQPQHF